The 7 T cell receptor beta chains given below trace back to one sample, sequenced in a study of control samples from healthy donors and cancer patients. The protocol was immunoSEQ multiplex PCR, while the TCRdb copy is restricted to in-frame clones and leaves out a portion. The sample holds some 120,000 clones, approximately 89% seen once. The material sequenced was blood. The receptors were gathered from a man younger than 35 in good health.

This chain uses TRBV2 with TRBJ1-4, with D tentatively TRBD1 (5 bases). CDR3 length: 13 amino acids. CDR1 SNHLY and CDR2 FYNNEI come from the germline V gene. V was cut by 3 bases and J by 6 bases, with 8 bases left in between. CDR3 sequence (DNA): TGTGCCAGCAGTGATGCCAGGGATGAAAAACTGTTTTTT. This encodes CASSDARDEKLFF.

The V gene is TRBV5-6, the J gene TRBJ1-2, with 7 bases identical to TRBD1. Germline assignment: CDR1 SGHDT and CDR2 YYEEEE. V lost 5 bases and J lost 8; bases outside the gene matches: 12. The CDR3 runs 14 residues. CDR3 DNA sequence: TGTGCCAGCAGACCCGCAGGGGGTAGCGGAGGCTACACCTTC. Protein sequence: CASRPAGGSGGYTF.

J is TRBJ1-4 and V is TRBV7-2, with D perhaps matching TRBD1 (5 bases). The germline V gene encodes CDR1 SGHTA and CDR2 FQGNSA. The CDR3 covers 15 residues. Trimming removed 5 bases at V and 0 bases at J, with 10 bases between. This CDR3 reads CASSLGTSTNEKLFF. The CDR3, as DNA: TGTGCCAGCAGCCTAGGGACGTCAACTAATGAAAAACTGTTTTTT.

The V and J genes are TRBV18 and TRBJ2-6; D unclear. Trimming shortened V by 6 bases and J by 4 bases, and 13 bases separated the two germline ends. Germline-derived CDR1 and CDR2 are KGHSH and LQKENI. The CDR3 is 15 amino acids. DNA of the CDR3: TGTGCCAGCTCCCAAGGGTTTTCCGGGGCCAACGTCCTGACTTTC. Translating it yields CASSQGFSGANVLTF.

The gene calls are TRBV6-6 and TRBJ2-2; tentatively, D is TRBD1 (6 bases). This CDR3 spans 15 amino acids. V lost 10 bases to trimming and J lost 3 bases, with 18 bases between them. Germline CDR1 is MNHNY and CDR2 is SVGAGI (reference sequence). The CDR3 sequence: CATMNRDTDTGELFF. In DNA, the CDR3 is TGTGCCACCATGAACCGGGACACCGACACCGGGGAGCTGTTTTTT.

This clone was observed a few times. The CDR3 region is CAISRGTVGNQPQHF. The CDR3 DNA reads TGTGCCATCAGCAGAGGGACAGTCGGCAATCAGCCCCAGCATTTT. This chain connects TRBV10-3 to TRBJ1-5; 7 bases line up with TRBD1. V dropped 6 bases and J dropped 2; count of bases not matched to a gene: 7. Germline CDR1 ENHRY, CDR2 SYGVKD. This CDR3 has 15 amino acids.

The table lists this clone with a few counts. J is TRBJ1-2 and V is TRBV19; 8 nucleotides align to TRBD1. The CDR3 covers 16 residues. V lost 7 bases, J lost 4 bases, and 14 bases stayed unmatched. Per germline, CDR1 LNHDA and CDR2 SQIVND (reference sequence). Here the CDR3 reads CASTSSGTGRSYGYTF. The CDR3 region has the DNA TGTGCCAGTACCTCATCCGGGACAGGAAGGAGCTATGGCTACACCTTC.